Listed below are T cell receptor beta chains from one sample, sequenced in a study of post-analysis software for immune sequencing data. TCRdb re-analysed the PCR reads in MiXCR, keeping a single row per CDR3 protein. The sample carries fewer than 850,000 distinct CDR3 sequences, roughly 27% recorded once. Sequenced material: blood. The receptors here all came from a girl under 18 with multiple sclerosis. CDR3s include the opening cysteine and the closing phenylalanine or tryptophan. The D gene is left open where the match is weak.

j_call d_call v_call cdr3_aa
TRBJ2-1 TRBD2 TRBV20-1 CSARSASGRTEQFF
TRBJ2-7 TRBD1 TRBV28 CASSTPRQGDEQYF
TRBJ2-6 NA TRBV3-1 CASSQPKTGAGANVLTF
TRBJ2-3 TRBD2 TRBV20-1 CSATSGGAGADTQYF
TRBJ2-1 NA TRBV10-3 CAISESVQGPYNEQFF
TRBJ2-3 NA TRBV10-1 CASSELGRDTQYF
TRBJ2-3 NA TRBV4-3 CASSQRRARDTQYF
TRBJ1-2 TRBD1 TRBV5-1 CASSLGSRGLINYGYTF
TRBJ1-5 NA TRBV28 CASNPRTHGAQPQHF
TRBJ1-5 TRBD1 TRBV5-1 CASSLTGGGEPQHF
TRBJ2-5 NA TRBV5-1 CASSLIRGIDTEYQETQYF
NA NA TRBV20-1 CSAARRSQETQFF
TRBJ1-2 NA TRBV27 CASAPGSGIYGYTF
TRBJ2-7 NA TRBV28 CASSQGRTSYEQYF
TRBJ2-5 TRBD1 TRBV29-1 CSVGTVSQETQYF
TRBJ2-3 TRBD2 TRBV6-1 CASSRRETSGRTDTQYF
TRBJ1-4 NA TRBV20-1 CSTAGPRAEKLFF
TRBJ2-5 TRBD1 TRBV24-1 CATSDGGTGIQETQYF
TRBJ2-3 NA TRBV15 CATSRVRGTDTQYF
TRBJ2-1 TRBD2 TRBV20-1 CSARGGTSGNYEQFF
TRBJ2-5 TRBD2 TRBV12-3/TRBV12-4 CASSLWAGGHQETQYF
TRBJ2-1 NA TRBV11-2 CASSLMGGGSNEQFF
TRBJ2-1 NA TRBV20-1 CSARDSGGGWYEQFF
TRBJ1-5 NA TRBV20-1 CSARVDYQGNQPQHF
NA TRBD1 TRBV11-2 CASSGGQVGYEQYF
TRBJ1-6 NA TRBV3-1 CASSPSGSNSPLHF
TRBJ2-1 TRBD1 TRBV29-1 CSVGGGFGQGSNEQFF